This paragraph covers one T cell receptor beta chain sequence. This clonotype was seen more than once but under ten times. This receptor's antigen is unknown. Per-base qualities were not stored, and no clone one base away is much larger. The source of the sample is a study of T-cell memory formation after mild COVID-19 (dated by TCRdb to about 2021). Study-wide context: Most TCR sequence clusters were specific to one of the two donors. Longitudinal TCRalpha and TCRbeta repertoire sequencing tracked T-cell clones expanding and contracting after mild COVID-19 in two donors. The cohort was made up of two young adult volunteers, one female and one male, who were previously healthy. General conclusions and limits of the study: Balanced CD4/CD8 phenotypes were observed for clones contracting from day 15 to 85, whereas a bias towards CD4+ was observed for a second wave of clones expanding from day 15 to 37. SARS-CoV-2 specificity was not confirmed for the second-wave clones peaking on day 37. Contracting CD4+ clones were found mainly in CM and EM memory subsets, while CD8+ clones were enriched in EMRA. Only a couple of mild cases were covered by the study, and larger cohorts that include severe cases with pre-infection samples were considered necessary. Some responding clones were detected in pre-infection memory, suggesting pre-existing cross-reactive memory T cells joined the SARS-CoV-2 response.

The sample was run on an Illumina NovaSeq 6000. cDNA libraries for TCRalpha and TCRbeta were prepared by 5'RACE using constant-segment primers, with sample barcodes and unique molecular identifiers added. RNA was extracted from every sample with Trizol reagent. Library amplification was performed in two PCR steps, and a second sample barcode and Illumina TruSeq adapters were introduced in the second step. Sequencing of libraries was performed on an Illumina NovaSeq with 2 x 150 bp paired-end reads. The original pipeline was this. With migec v1.2.7, reads were demultiplexed and then collapsed into UMI-guided consensus sequences. Using mixcr v2.1.11, the UMI consensuses were aligned to TRA and TRB V and J templates and assembled into clonotypes. Expanded or contracted clonotypes were those called significant by both edgeR and NoisET, with noise models trained on biological replicates. For edgeR calls, a false discovery rate-adjusted p below 0.01 and a log2 fold-change threshold of 1 were applied. As an exploratory analysis of dynamics, max-normalized trajectories of the 1000 most abundant clonotypes were examined by PCA with hierarchical clustering. Each responding clone was given a CD4 or CD8 phenotype based on the CD4+ and CD8+ repertoires, which had been sequenced separately. TCRdb took the public reads, trimmed them with fastp at Q25, ran MiXCR for clone calling and kept in-frame beta chains. Rows merge per CDR3 protein into single entries with the most common DNA and genes. None of the V and J calls come from the authors' own analysis; TCRdb made them. This sample is represented by fewer than 550,000 distinct CDR3 sequences; roughly 20% of them were singletons. 8.4% of the sample is held by the ten biggest clonotypes.

Ficoll-Paque density gradient centrifugation was the method used to isolate PBMCs. The cysteine opens and the phenylalanine closes a CDR3 of 16 amino acids. The CDR3 DNA has 48 bases and is translated from base 1. The germline V gene yields SGHRS for CDR1 and YFSETQ for CDR2. Trimmed from V: 2 bases; trimmed from J: 6 bases; junction bases lacking a gene match: 4. This clonotype originated in an adult woman who had mild COVID-19 (a few samples of this study predate the infection). The sample titles of this study are shuffled in the database, so cell type and time point are left out; the donor was told from shared clones. This chain is built from TRBV5-1 and TRBJ2-1; TRBD2 matches 14 bases in the middle. Input material: PBMCs or a T cell subset sorted from them (not recorded which). The CDR3 reads as follows: CASSFPTSGGGNEQFF. The DNA sequence reads TGCGCCAGCAGCTTTCCGACTAGCGGGGGGGGCAATGAGCAGTTCTTC.